This is a list of T cell receptor beta chains from one sample in a study of OX40 agonist ivuxolimab in advanced cancers. The table came from immunoSEQ multiplex PCR; TCRdb's copy has only in-frame clones and leaves some out. The sample records approximately 110,000 clones, around 92% being singletons. The sequencing here drew on CD4+ or CD8+ T cells sorted from blood, taken in a trial of the OX40 agonist ivuxolimab. These receptors originate from an adult with an advanced solid tumor such as melanoma, head and neck, liver or kidney cancer. The CDR3 runs from the conserved cysteine through the conserved F or W. Fields, in order: D gene, clone size, V gene, J gene, CDR3 DNA, CDR3 protein. A D gene is named only where the DNA matches it firmly. Part of the rows lack a size; the others show once, few, many or a class for expanded clones.

>.|.|TRBV19|TRBJ1-4
TGTGCCAGTAGTCCTCGGACTGCTGAAAAACTGTTTTTT
CASSPRTAEKLFF
>.|.|TRBV7-9|TRBJ1-4
TGTGCCAGCAGCTTAGCAGGGACAACTAATGAAAAACTGTTTTTT
CASSLAGTTNEKLFF
>.|.|TRBV27|TRBJ2-7
TGTGCCAGCAGTCTAGGTAATAGCGGCTACGAGCAGTACTTC
CASSLGNSGYEQYF
>TRBD2|.|TRBV4-2|TRBJ2-1
TGTGCCAGCAGCCAAGTAGCGGGAGGCACTTACAATGAGCAGTTCTTC
CASSQVAGGTYNEQFF
>.|.|TRBV19|TRBJ2-4
TGTGCCAGTAGTGCTCTCCGGGACGGACTTACTCTAGCCAAAAACATTCAGTACTTC
CASSALRDGLTLAKNIQYF
>.|once|TRBV19|TRBJ2-6
TGTGCCAGTACCCTGTGGCGGCAGGCCAACGTCCTGACTTTC
CASTLWRQANVLTF
>TRBD2|.|TRBV6-5|TRBJ2-7
TGTGCCAGCAGGGGAGGGCCCCTAGAGCAGTACTTC
CASRGGPLEQYF
>.|once|TRBV28|TRBJ1-5
TGTGCCAGCAGTCCCGAGGAGGGACGCAATCAGCCCCAGCATTTT
CASSPEEGRNQPQHF
>.|.|TRBV2|TRBJ2-4
TGTGCCAGCAGTGAAGAAAAAGCCAAAAACATTCAGTACTTC
CASSEEKAKNIQYF
>.|.|TRBV7-3|TRBJ2-5
TGTGCCAGCAGCTTAGAGCCCCGGGAGACCCAGTACTTC
CASSLEPRETQYF
>.|.|TRBV28|TRBJ1-4
TGTGCCAGCCATTCTCAGGGACAAACTAATGAAAAACTGTTTTTT
CASHSQGQTNEKLFF
>.|.|TRBV5-1|TRBJ1-2
TGCGCCAGCAGCTCCGAGGGGGGCTTCGGGTATGGCTACACCTTC
CASSSEGGFGYGYTF
>.|once|TRBV28|TRBJ1-2
TGTGCCAGCAGTTTGGCGCTTAGGCCCAGCGGCTGGGGCTACACCTTC
CASSLALRPSGWGYTF
>.|.|TRBV5-1|TRBJ2-2
TGCGCCAGCAGCAGAGACCCGAACACCGGGGAGCTGTTTTTT
CASSRDPNTGELFF
>.|.|TRBV5-1|TRBJ1-1
TGCGCCAGCAGCTTGGAATGCGCGAATAATGAAGCTTTCTTT
CASSLECANNEAFF
>.|.|TRBV19|TRBJ1-5
TGTGCCAGTACCAATGCAGGGAACACCGATCAGCCCCAGCATTTT
CASTNAGNTDQPQHF
>TRBD1|.|TRBV27|TRBJ2-3
TGTGCCAGCAGTTTGTGGGGACAGGGTTACACAGATACGCAGTATTTT
CASSLWGQGYTDTQYF
>TRBD2|.|TRBV27|TRBJ2-7
TGTGCCAGCTATTCTACCGGGGAGGGCCGTGAGCAGTACTTC
CASYSTGEGREQYF
>TRBD2|once|TRBV7-2|TRBJ2-7
TGTGCCAGCAGCTTAGCCCGGACTAGGAATGACGAGCAGTACTTC
CASSLARTRNDEQYF
>.|.|TRBV10-2|TRBJ2-3
TGCGCCAGCCGACTCAGCGCTACCACAGATACGCAGTATTTT
CASRLSATTDTQYF
>.|.|TRBV19|TRBJ1-2
TGTGCCAGTAGTGCGGCCTGGAGCTATGGCTACACCTTC
CASSAAWSYGYTF
>TRBD2|.|TRBV14|TRBJ2-1
TGTGCCAGCAGCCGACAACTAGCGGGAGGTGGTAATGAGCAGTTCTTC
CASSRQLAGGGNEQFF
>TRBD1|.|TRBV5-1|TRBJ1-5
TGCGCCAGCAGCTTACAGGGGTTGAGCAATCAGCCCCAGCATTTT
CASSLQGLSNQPQHF